This TCR beta chain appears in the sequencing data of a study of human thymus T cells. Study results and caveats: Seemingly biased V and J gene usage marked thymic and blood repertoires.

As to this clone: What it recognizes is unknown.

The CDR3 totals 15 residues. The V end was cut by 3 bases, the J end by 0 bases, with 12 bases between. Germline V CDR1 and CDR2: MGHRA, YSYEKL. Resections obtained during corrective heart surgery supplied the thymus tissue. Clones were sequenced by immunoSEQ multiplex PCR, and TCRdb holds only the in-frame ones, with some missing. This sample has under 95,000 clones; 95% occur once, and the top ten carry under 0.04%. The sequencing input was thymus tissue. The chain combines TRBV4-1 with TRBJ2-7; D is perhaps TRBD2 (6 bases). This TCR was sampled from a girl under two years old with a congenital heart defect but otherwise immunologically healthy. CDR3 amino acids: CASSQGTGSSYEQYF. The CDR3 DNA is TGCGCCAGCAGCCAGGGGACCGGGAGCTCCTACGAGCAGTACTTC.